Each of the 28 T cell receptor beta chains below was sequenced from the same sample in a study of T cell changes during pregnancy in multiple sclerosis. Only in-frame clones appear in the TCRdb table, and some are missing; sequencing was by immunoSEQ multiplex PCR. The sample contains some 49,000 clones, almost 90% of which appear only once. Source: peripheral blood, taken after pregnancy. These receptors were taken from a female donor in good health, enrolled as a control in a pregnancy study.

This chain joins TRBV6-5 and TRBJ1-1, with D possibly TRBD1 on 5 matching bases. Germline CDR1 and CDR2: MNHEY and SVGAGI. Trimming shortened V by 4 bases and J by 3 bases, and 12 bases separated the two germline ends. The CDR3 sequence is 14 residues long. This CDR3 is CASSSSTAHTEAFF. The CDR3 DNA sequence: TGTGCCAGCAGTTCCTCGACAGCCCACACTGAAGCTTTCTTT.

This chain uses TRBV27 with TRBJ1-1, with 7 bases aligning to TRBD1. Germline loops: CDR1 MNHEY, CDR2 SMNVEV (reference sequence). CDR3 length: 11 residues. The V segment lost 6 bases and the J segment 10 bases; nucleotides outside the gene matches: 5. CDR3 DNA: TGTGCCAGCAGCCAGGACAGGATAGCTTTCTTT. Its protein is CASSQDRIAFF.

The chain joins TRBV9 to TRBJ2-2; 8 nucleotides align to TRBD2. Germline CDR1 SGDLS, CDR2 YYNGEE. This CDR3 contains 15 residues. V lost 0 bases, J lost 7 bases, and 5 bases stayed unmatched. The CDR3 is CASSVVPGGGGELFF. As DNA, the CDR3 is TGTGCCAGCAGCGTAGTCCCCGGGGGGGGCGGGGAGCTGTTTTTT.

The chain joins TRBV19 to TRBJ2-5, with 9 bases fitting TRBD1. Germline V gene sequence: CDR1 LNHDA, CDR2 SQIVND (reference sequence). There are 14 residues in the CDR3. V gave up 5 bases and J gave up 5 bases; unmatched junction bases: 6. This CDR3 is CASSLQGAGETQYF. The CDR3 DNA is TGTGCCAGTAGTCTACAGGGGGCAGGGGAGACCCAGTACTTC.

The chain links TRBV7-2 to TRBJ1-1; the D gene is possibly TRBD1 (5 bases). Germline V CDR1 and CDR2: SGHTA, FQGNSA. V gave up 0 bases and J gave up 5 bases, with 13 bases separating them. This CDR3 is built from 15 residues. CDR3 bases: TGTGCCAGCAGCTTAGCCCCGACAGTCGGTACTGAAGCTTTCTTT. Protein product: CASSLAPTVGTEAFF. The complete variable domain, with remaining parts taken from reference TRBV7-2 and TRBJ1-1, reads GAGVSQSPSNKVTEKGKDVELRCDPISGHTALYWYRQSLGQGLEFLIYFQGNSAPDKSGLPSDRFSAERTGGSVSTLTIQRTQQEDSAVYLCASSLAPTVGTEAFFGQGTRLTVV.

The V and J genes are TRBV7-6 and TRBJ1-1, with D unresolved. The germline V gene encodes CDR1 SGHVS and CDR2 FNYEAQ. CDR3 length: 12 residues. Trimming cost V 5 bases and J 4 bases, with 8 bases left between them. CDR3 DNA sequence: TGTGCCAGCAGCCCAGCGGTCACTGAAGCTTTCTTT. Translating it yields CASSPAVTEAFF.

This clone occurred a few times. The chain uses TRBV30 and TRBJ2-1; 9 nucleotides align to TRBD2. Trimming took 2 bases from V and 4 from J; bases not matched to a gene: 3. This CDR3 region has 14 residues. Germline CDR1 and CDR2: GTSNPN and SVGIG (reference sequence). The CDR3 bases are TGTGCCTGGAGTAGGGCGGGAGGGTACAATGAGCAGTTCTTC. Translated: CAWSRAGGYNEQFF.

The chain carries TRBV6-1 and TRBJ2-5, with D possibly matching TRBD2 (6 bases). V was cut by 3 bases and J by 5 bases, with 16 bases left in between. The CDR3 has 15 amino acids. Germline CDR1 and CDR2: MNHNS and SASEGT. The CDR3 nucleotides are TGTGCCAGCAGTGAGGTCGACGGGGGAGTCGAGACCCAGTACTTC. Amino acids: CASSEVDGGVETQYF.

V and J are TRBV28 and TRBJ2-7; 7 bases align to TRBD2. CDR3 length: 13 amino acids. Germline CDR1 is MDHEN and CDR2 is SYDVKM. J was trimmed by 0 bases and V by 6 bases; bases with no gene match: 2. The CDR3 nucleotides read TGTGCCAGCAGGGGGGACTACTCCTACGAGCAGTACTTC. The encoded protein is CASRGDYSYEQYF.

The rearrangement joins TRBV6-1 to TRBJ2-5, with TRBD2 as a possible D gene (5 bases). V lost 1 base and J lost 3, with 9 bases in between. The CDR3 loop spans 14 amino acids. The germline V gene has CDR1 MNHNS and CDR2 SASEGT. The CDR3 region has the DNA TGTGCCAGCAGTGAAGGTCCCGGGAAAGAGACCCAGTACTTC. As protein: CASSEGPGKETQYF.

This clone was seen once. The V gene is TRBV7-8, the J gene TRBJ1-1; 10 bases map to TRBD1. There are 16 residues in the CDR3. Germline assignment: CDR1 SGHVS and CDR2 FQNEAQ. The V and J ends lost 4 bases and 4 bases, in that order; junction bases with no gene match: 9. CDR3 nucleotides: TGTGCCAGCAGCTCCAATTCCGGGACAGGGGTCACTGAAGCTTTCTTT. This gives the protein CASSSNSGTGVTEAFF.

This chain joins TRBV9 and TRBJ2-2; a weak D match, TRBD2 (6 bases). The CDR3 consists of 18 residues. Germline V gives CDR1 SGDLS, CDR2 YYNGEE. Trimming cost V 3 bases and J 0 bases, with 18 bases left between them. CDR3 loop: CASSGRLVDYANTGELFF. The CDR3 DNA is TGTGCCAGCAGCGGGCGACTAGTCGACTACGCGAACACCGGGGAGCTGTTTTTT. The variable domain in full, with the rest retrieved from reference TRBV9 and TRBJ2-2, is DSGVTQTPKHLITATGQRVTLRCSPRSGDLSVYWYQQSLDQGLQFLIQYYNGEERAKGNILERFSAQQFPDLHSELNLSSLELGDSALYFCASSGRLVDYANTGELFFGEGSRLTVL.

Here the CDR3 reads CASSESSVYNEQFF. CDR3 sequence (DNA): TGTGCCAGCAGTGAATCATCGGTCTACAATGAGCAGTTCTTC. This chain uses TRBV25-1 with TRBJ2-1, with D unclear. Germline V gives CDR1 MGHDK, CDR2 SYGVNS. V lost 1 base and J lost 3, with 7 bases in between. This CDR3 has 14 residues.

The chain employs TRBV2 and TRBJ2-5, with D perhaps TRBD2 (6 bases). There are 13 residues in the CDR3. Germline assignment: CDR1 SNHLY and CDR2 FYNNEI. V lost 6 bases and J lost 2, with 10 bases in between. Written as DNA, the CDR3 is TGTGCCAGCAGGGGGCGGGATCAAGAGACCCAGTACTTC. Encoded protein: CASRGRDQETQYF.

The chain has TRBV19 and TRBJ2-7, with D tentatively TRBD2 (6 bases). Trimming removed 4 bases from V and 1 base from J, with 20 bases in between. From germline, CDR1 is LNHDA and CDR2 SQIVND (reference sequence). The CDR3 consists of 17 residues. This CDR3 is CASSNIADGTSSYEQYF. The CDR3 nucleotides read TGTGCCAGTAGTAATATAGCGGACGGAACCTCATCCTACGAGCAGTACTTC.

V usage is TRBV7-2 and J usage is TRBJ1-2, with 11 bases fitting TRBD1. Germline trimming cut 5 bases from V and 8 bases from J; bases unmatched to any gene: 16. Germline CDR1 is SGHTA and CDR2 is FQGNSA. The length of the CDR3 is 17 residues. CDR3 protein: CASSPQPLGQGANGYTF. CDR3 nucleotides: TGTGCCAGCAGCCCCCAGCCGCTTGGACAGGGGGCTAACGGCTACACCTTC.

This clone was counted once. This chain connects TRBV7-8 to TRBJ2-1; 7 nucleotides line up with TRBD2. CDR3 length: 16 amino acids. Germline values: CDR1 SGHVS, CDR2 FQNEAQ. V lost 5 bases, J lost 9 bases, and 16 bases stayed unmatched. The chain's CDR3 is CASSTPRLADEVEQFF. DNA for the CDR3: TGTGCCAGCAGCACCCCCCGACTAGCCGACGAGGTTGAGCAGTTCTTC.

The J gene is TRBJ2-7, the V gene TRBV10-3; D is unresolved. Trimming took 0 bases from V and 3 from J, leaving 3 bases between them. The CDR3 contains 12 residues. Per the germline V gene, CDR1 is ENHRY and CDR2 is SYGVKD. For the CDR3, the DNA is TGTGCCATCAGTGAGTCTCACTACGAGCAGTACTTC. This sequence encodes CAISESHYEQYF.

V usage is TRBV4-1 and J usage is TRBJ2-3; 11 nucleotides match TRBD2. This CDR3 spans 16 amino acids. The germline gives CDR1 MGHRA, CDR2 YSYEKL. V lost 0 bases and J lost 2; bases outside the gene matches: 1. CDR3 in DNA: TGCGCCAGCAGCCAAGAGACTAGCGGGAACACAGATACGCAGTATTTT. Amino acids: CASSQETSGNTDTQYF.

The chain has TRBV5-1 and TRBJ2-1; 15 nucleotides match TRBD2. Germline lookup yields CDR1 SGHRS and CDR2 YFSETQ. This CDR3 is 18 amino acids long. V was clipped by 0 bases and J by 3 bases; unmatched bases: 4. The CDR3 here is CASSLGTSGRVIYNEQFF. Here the CDR3 DNA reads TGCGCCAGCAGCTTGGGGACTAGCGGGAGGGTTATCTACAATGAGCAGTTCTTC.

This clone has a handful of counts. The rearrangement uses TRBV19 and TRBJ2-3; no reliable D call. Trimming removed 6 bases from V and 6 bases from J, with 13 bases in between. Germline CDR1 is LNHDA and CDR2 is SQIVND (reference sequence). This CDR3 region has 13 residues. In DNA form, the CDR3 reads TGTGCCAGTAGGACAAGTCAAGTGGATACGCAGTATTTT. Protein sequence: CASRTSQVDTQYF.

The chain is built from TRBV21-1 and TRBJ2-2; the D call in the table, TRBD1, was not verified against the DNA. TRBV21-1 is marked as a pseudogene. The CDR3 is 24 residues long. This chain's CDR3 is CASSKALHLIGGDRGPINTGELFF. The CDR3 coding sequence is TGTGCCAGCAGCAAAGCCTTACACCTTATTGGGGGAGACAGGGGCCCCATTAACACCGGGGAGCTGTTTTTT.

The V call is TRBV9, the J call TRBJ1-6; 9 bases are a match to TRBD1. Germline CDR1 SGDLS, CDR2 YYNGEE. The CDR3 length is 18 residues. Trimming removed 3 bases from V and 4 bases from J; junction bases left unmatched: 11. The CDR3 protein is CASSADRGPSFYNSPLHF. CDR3 coding DNA: TGTGCCAGCAGCGCGGACAGGGGTCCTTCTTTTTATAATTCACCCCTCCACTTT. Drawing the rest from reference TRBV9 and TRBJ1-6, the complete variable domain is DSGVTQTPKHLITATGQRVTLRCSPRSGDLSVYWYQQSLDQGLQFLIQYYNGEERAKGNILERFSAQQFPDLHSELNLSSLELGDSALYFCASSADRGPSFYNSPLHFGNGTRLTVT.

The chain is built from TRBV5-6 and TRBJ1-1; D possibly corresponds to TRBD1 (6 bases). V was clipped by 0 bases and J by 0 bases, with 9 bases between them. The CDR3 spans 15 residues. The germline V gene encodes CDR1 SGHDT and CDR2 YYEEEE. The CDR3 DNA reads as TGTGCCAGCAGCTTGGAGGGACAACTGAACACTGAAGCTTTCTTT. Amino acid sequence: CASSLEGQLNTEAFF.

The V and J genes are TRBV27 and TRBJ1-6, with D maybe TRBD1 (6 bases). The germline CDR1 and CDR2 sequences are MNHEY and SMNVEV (reference sequence). The CDR3 length is 14 residues. The V end lost 6 bases, the J end lost 3 bases, and 9 bases lay between the germline ends. The CDR3 nucleotides read TGTGCCAGCAGGCAGGGGTACTATAATTCACCCCTCCACTTT. It encodes CASRQGYYNSPLHF.

As to this clone: The sample contains more than one DNA sequence encoding this CDR3. The chain links TRBV6-4 to TRBJ2-3; 8 bases map to TRBD2. This CDR3 is built from 14 residues. Germline values: CDR1 MRHNA, CDR2 SNTAGT. The V segment lost 0 bases and the J segment 4 bases; nucleotides outside the gene matches: 0. CDR3 sequence reads: CASSDSGGADTQYF. CDR3 sequence (DNA): TGTGCCAGCAGTGACTCCGGGGGGGCAGATACGCAGTATTTT.

The chain combines TRBV5-1 with TRBJ1-6; D gene unclear. Germline loops: CDR1 SGHRS, CDR2 YFSETQ. V dropped 1 base and J dropped 6 bases, with 8 bases sitting between them. This CDR3 has 14 residues. CDR3 sequence: CASSLSQINSPLHF. The CDR3 coding sequence is TGCGCCAGCAGCTTGTCACAGATTAATTCACCCCTCCACTTT.

This chain links TRBV9 with TRBJ2-7; 8 bases are a match to TRBD2. This CDR3 has 13 residues. The trim removed 4 bases at V and 5 bases at J, leaving 5 bases unmatched. The germline gives CDR1 SGDLS, CDR2 YYNGEE. CDR3 region: CASSPRTSHEQYF. The CDR3 DNA reads as TGTGCCAGCAGCCCGCGGACTAGCCACGAGCAGTACTTC.